Below are 19 T cell receptor beta chains sequenced from a single sample in a study of T cells in tuberculosis. Sorting used thawed, overnight-rested PBMC stained with anti-CD3, a viability dye and GMM-loaded CD1B tetramer. The lipid loaded on the CD1B tetramers was C32 glucose monomycolate from Rhodococcus equi. Sequencing used immunoSEQ multiplex PCR; TCRdb keeps in-frame clones, though not all of them. The data hold 85,000 to 100,000 clones, with just over 90% observed a single time. Sequenced sample: CD1b-GMM tetramer-negative cells sorted from PBMCs. The receptors come from an adult woman with latent tuberculosis.

The gene calls are TRBV12-5 and TRBJ1-5; D perhaps matches TRBD1 (5 bases). CDR1 and CDR2 (germline): LGHNT, FRNRAP. Between the trimmed V and J ends, which lost 0 bases and 0 bases, there was a span of 15 bases. The CDR3 has 18 amino acids. As DNA, the CDR3 is TGTGCTAGTGGTTTGGTACAGGTCCGGGCTTATAGCAATCAGCCCCAGCATTTT. This gives the protein CASGLVQVRAYSNQPQHF. Combining the CDR3 with reference TRBV12-5 and TRBJ1-5 gives the whole variable domain DARVTQTPRHKVTEMGQEVTMRCQPILGHNTVFWYRQTMMQGLELLAYFRNRAPLDDSGMPKDRFSAEMPDATLATLKIQPSEPRDSAVYFCASGLVQVRAYSNQPQHFGDGTRLSIL.

V and J are TRBV7-2 and TRBJ1-2, with D tentatively TRBD1 (5 bases). V was pared by 1 base and J by 0 bases, with 9 bases between. Germline CDR1 SGHTA, CDR2 FQGNSA. This CDR3 comprises 15 residues. The CDR3 is CASSLVVRANYGYTF. CDR3 sequence (DNA): TGTGCCAGCAGCTTAGTTGTCAGGGCTAACTATGGCTACACCTTC.

The chain recombines TRBV4-2 with TRBJ2-1, with 12 bases fitting TRBD2. Germline lookup yields CDR1 LGHNA and CDR2 YNFKEQ. CDR3 length: 16 amino acids. The V gene end was trimmed by 1 base and the J gene end by 6 bases; junction bases not matched to a gene: 4. The CDR3 here is CASSQGLAGGTNEQFF. The CDR3 DNA sequence: TGTGCCAGCAGCCAAGGCCTAGCGGGGGGGACCAATGAGCAGTTCTTC.

As for this clone: The junction departs from the called germline gene at one end, perhaps through a read error. The same CDR3 also results from other DNA sequences found in this sample. The V and J genes are TRBV27 and TRBJ1-1; TRBD1 matches at 7 bases. This CDR3 contains 14 residues. From germline, CDR1 is MNHEY and CDR2 SMNVEV (reference sequence). CDR3 nucleotides: TGTGCCAGCAGCATTCGACAGGGCTCAACTGAGGCTTTCTTT. Protein product: CASSIRQGSTEAFF.

This clone was counted once. The chain joins TRBV7-8 to TRBJ2-6, with TRBD1 identical over 7 bases. V was clipped by 5 bases and J by 2 bases; unmatched bases: 6. The CDR3 is made up of 16 amino acids. CDR1 is SGHVS and CDR2 is FQNEAQ in the germline V gene. The CDR3 loop is CASSPDQGAGANVLTF. CDR3 sequence (DNA): TGTGCCAGCAGCCCTGATCAGGGGGCTGGGGCCAACGTCCTGACTTTC.

The J gene is TRBJ1-2, the V gene TRBV27; 9 nucleotides align to TRBD1. Germline lookup yields CDR1 MNHEY and CDR2 SMNVEV (reference sequence). Unmatched junction bases numbered 2, after V lost 8 bases and J lost 1 base. The length of the CDR3 is 13 residues. The CDR3 DNA reads as TGTGCCAGCGGGACAGGGAATAACTATGGCTACACCTTC. This translates into CASGTGNNYGYTF.

The V and J genes are TRBV7-2 and TRBJ1-3; TRBD1 matches 7 bases. This CDR3 contains 16 residues. Trimming cost V 5 bases and J 4 bases; bases outside gene matches: 11. The germline gives CDR1 SGHTA, CDR2 FQGNSA. CDR3 residues: CASSLSTGTLGNTIYF. CDR3 DNA sequence: TGTGCCAGCAGCCTTTCGACAGGGACCCTCGGAAACACCATATATTTT.

The V call is TRBV28, the J call TRBJ2-2; 10 nucleotides match TRBD1. Germline V lookup: CDR1 MDHEN, CDR2 SYDVKM. Trimming removed 1 base from V and 5 bases from J; junction bases left unmatched: 1. The CDR3 is made up of 15 amino acids. Here the CDR3 DNA reads TGTGCCAGCAGTTTATTGGGACAGGGGACCGGGGAGCTGTTTTTT. This codes for CASSLLGQGTGELFF.

The rearrangement links TRBV5-1 to TRBJ2-7, with TRBD1 as a possible D gene (6 bases). V was trimmed by 7 bases and J by 3 bases, leaving 14 bases between them. CDR3 length: 13 amino acids. Germline assignment: CDR1 SGHRS and CDR2 YFSETQ. CDR3 sequence (DNA): TGCGCCAGCGGACGGACAGATAACTACGAGCAGTACTTC. Translated: CASGRTDNYEQYF.

For this clone: The junction differs from germline at one of its ends, possibly a read error. This chain uses TRBV7-7 with TRBJ2-5; D is perhaps TRBD1 (9 bases). Germline V gene sequence: CDR1 SSHAT, CDR2 FNYEAQ (reference sequence). This CDR3 contains 16 residues. CDR3 loop: CASSSGTRTGEETQYF. In DNA, the CDR3 is TGTGCTAGCAGCTCTGGGACTAGGACAGGGGAAGAGACCCAGTACTTC. The variable domain in full, with the rest retrieved from reference TRBV7-7 and TRBJ2-5, is GAGVSQSPRYKVTKRGQDVTLRCDPISSHATLYWYQQALGQGPEFLTYFNYEAQPDKSGLPSDRFSAERPEGSISTLTIQRTEQRDSAMYRCASSSGTRTGEETQYFGPGTRLLVL.

In its sample, this clone was seen a few times. The rearrangement links TRBV9 to TRBJ1-3, with 9 bases matching TRBD1. Germline assignment: CDR1 SGDLS and CDR2 YYNGEE. Unmatched junction bases numbered 4, after V lost 3 bases and J lost 3 bases. The CDR3 is made up of 15 amino acids. CDR3 loop: CASSATGGRGNTIYF. In DNA, the CDR3 is TGTGCCAGCAGCGCCACAGGGGGCCGTGGAAACACCATATATTTT. The whole variable domain, filled in from reference TRBV9 and TRBJ1-3, reads DSGVTQTPKHLITATGQRVTLRCSPRSGDLSVYWYQQSLDQGLQFLIQYYNGEERAKGNILERFSAQQFPDLHSELNLSSLELGDSALYFCASSATGGRGNTIYFGEGSWLTVV.

The V gene is TRBV6-4, the J gene TRBJ2-2; D is possibly TRBD1 (5 bases). Germline CDR1 is MRHNA and CDR2 is SNTAGT. V shed 3 bases and J shed 0 bases, with 17 bases lying between them. The CDR3 sequence is 18 residues long. The CDR3 is CASSEMAGQFANTGELFF. The CDR3 DNA follows: TGTGCCAGCAGTGAAATGGCAGGGCAGTTCGCGAACACCGGGGAGCTGTTTTTT.

The J gene is TRBJ2-2, the V gene TRBV6-5; TRBD1 aligns across 7 bases. The CDR3 sequence is 14 residues long. The V gene end was trimmed by 3 bases and the J gene end by 8 bases; junction bases not matched to a gene: 6. Germline values: CDR1 MNHEY, CDR2 SVGAGI. In DNA form, the CDR3 reads TGTGCCAGCAGTTATGACAGGGTTAAGGGGGAGCTGTTTTTT. This sequence encodes CASSYDRVKGELFF.

V is TRBV19 and J is TRBJ1-2; possibly TRBD1 for D (5 bases). V lost 5 bases and J lost 1, with 11 bases in between. Germline CDR1 and CDR2: LNHDA and SQIVND (reference sequence). CDR3 length: 14 amino acids. Here the CDR3 DNA reads TGTGCCAGTAGTCCGGCAGGGCATAACTATGGCTACACCTTC. Translation gives CASSPAGHNYGYTF.

This chain joins TRBV5-1 and TRBJ2-2; D unclear. The CDR3 has 15 residues. The germline V and J ends were trimmed by 2 bases and 2 bases, with 10 bases remaining between them. From germline, CDR1 is SGHRS and CDR2 YFSETQ. The CDR3 is CASSLVGPNTGELFF. DNA of the CDR3: TGCGCCAGCAGCTTAGTGGGCCCCAACACCGGGGAGCTGTTTTTT.

The chain is built from TRBV19 and TRBJ1-4; 9 bases line up with TRBD1. The CDR3 consists of 16 residues. CDR1 LNHDA and CDR2 SQIVND come from the germline V gene (reference sequence). V lost 6 bases and J lost 0; bases outside the gene matches: 5. The CDR3 protein is CASRDRGRTTNEKLFF. As DNA, the CDR3 is TGTGCCAGTAGGGACAGGGGCAGGACAACTAATGAAAAACTGTTTTTT.

This chain joins TRBV6-1 and TRBJ2-5; maybe TRBD1 (6 bases). The J call may be mistaken, given a closer DNA end match to TRBJ2-7. CDR1 MNHNS and CDR2 SASEGT come from the germline V gene. CDR3 length: 16 residues. The CDR3 here is CASSELRDIASYEQYF. CDR3 coding DNA: TGTGCCAGCAGTGAGCTCCGGGACATTGCCTCCTACGAGCAGTACTTC.

This sequence joins TRBV6-5 and TRBJ2-3; TRBD2 matches at 7 bases. Unmatched junction bases numbered 8, after V lost 6 bases and J lost 2 bases. The CDR3 runs 15 residues. Germline lookup yields CDR1 MNHEY and CDR2 SVGAGI. The CDR3 region has the DNA TGTGCCAGCAGGCCGGGGGGTCTTCCCACAGATACGCAGTATTTT. Translation gives CASRPGGLPTDTQYF.

The J gene is TRBJ2-7, the V gene TRBV10-3; D not certain. This CDR3 has 12 residues. The ends were cut back, 6 bases at V and 3 bases at J, with 9 bases in the middle. CDR1 and CDR2 from the germline V gene are ENHRY and SYGVKD. DNA for the CDR3: TGTGCCATCAGCCTGACTCTCTACGAGCAGTACGTC. Translation: CAISLTLYEQYV.